This section outlines one T cell receptor (beta chain) sequence together with its context. This clonotype was seen a handful of times. It has no known antigen specificity. There are no base qualities to consult, and no much larger clone falls within one base. TCR beta repertoires were profiled from peripheral blood of approximately 13 young patients with multiple sclerosis to demonstrate the VDJtools post-analysis software. The multiple sclerosis patients were children and adolescents ranging in age from roughly 6 to 16 years. This sample was included in a study of post-analysis software for immune sequencing data (dated by TCRdb to about 2015). The study in broad terms: Relapsing-remitting, secondary progressive and progressive-relapsing multiple sclerosis were recorded as disease courses, and subtype annotation was lacking for some patients. A subset of samples was prepared in parallel using single-end sample barcoding, then pooled and co-amplified after Illumina adapter ligation. The multiple sclerosis patient repertoires were compared with 10 to 12 previously published healthy control repertoires from donors aged roughly 6 to 27 years.

Unmatched junction bases come to 6, with V trimmed by 5 bases and J by 2 bases. The CDR3 runs 15 residues from the cysteine to the phenylalanine. Left in the record is the CDR3 DNA by itself, 45 bases read in frame from the first base. For CDR1 and CDR2, the germline V gene (reference sequence) lists SEHNR and FQNEAQ. The receptor library was made with PCR. The instrument was an Illumina HiSeq 2500. Unique molecular identifiers were incorporated into TCR beta cDNA libraries to reduce PCR and sequencing biases. Approximately 500,000 cDNA molecules were obtained for every 1 to 10 million input T cells, so each molecule roughly corresponded to one T cell. Patient libraries were prepared and sequenced with the same protocol used for the earlier healthy control dataset. Within a given batch, samples were prepared together, multiplexed and sequenced on the same HiSeq lane. The paper's data handling went like this. Raw barcoded reads were processed with MIGEC, discarding single-read molecular identifier groups before consensus assembly and CDR3 extraction. VDJtools was used for post-analysis of the clonotype tables, and diversity was normalized by down-sampling every dataset to the size of the smallest sample. To correct batch-related cross-sample contamination, repertoire overlap clustering matched CDR3 amino acid sequences but not nucleotide sequences. Starting from the raw public reads, TCRdb applied fastp trimming at Q25, assembled clones with MiXCR and retained in-frame beta chains. Entries are consolidated by CDR3 protein sequence, retaining the most common genes and DNA. TCRdb assigned the V and J calls; the authors' analysis was not used. The sample data list 430,000 or so distinct CDR3 sequences, and over 30% of these were observed just once. The ten largest clones capture approximately 7.6% of the sample.

Paper-wide results and their limitations: When samples were clustered directly using the F measure, samples prepared in the same batch co-clustered strongly, which prompted a batch-effect correction. The control group was slightly older than the multiple sclerosis patient group. Normalized Chao1 diversity was significantly lower in multiple sclerosis patients than controls, suggesting substantial peripheral T-cell clonal expansion. Patients showed significantly higher frequencies than controls for a few TRBV segments, among them TRBV5-6, TRBV5-1 and TRBV20-1.

The receptor was isolated from a girl aged 2-10 years with multiple sclerosis. The material sequenced was blood. The sequence joins TRBV7-9 to TRBJ2-7; 10 junctional bases match TRBD1. The nucleotide sequence is TGTGCCAGCAGCACCGGGACAGGGGTAACCTACGAGCAGTACTTC. This sequence encodes CASSTGTGVTYEQYF.